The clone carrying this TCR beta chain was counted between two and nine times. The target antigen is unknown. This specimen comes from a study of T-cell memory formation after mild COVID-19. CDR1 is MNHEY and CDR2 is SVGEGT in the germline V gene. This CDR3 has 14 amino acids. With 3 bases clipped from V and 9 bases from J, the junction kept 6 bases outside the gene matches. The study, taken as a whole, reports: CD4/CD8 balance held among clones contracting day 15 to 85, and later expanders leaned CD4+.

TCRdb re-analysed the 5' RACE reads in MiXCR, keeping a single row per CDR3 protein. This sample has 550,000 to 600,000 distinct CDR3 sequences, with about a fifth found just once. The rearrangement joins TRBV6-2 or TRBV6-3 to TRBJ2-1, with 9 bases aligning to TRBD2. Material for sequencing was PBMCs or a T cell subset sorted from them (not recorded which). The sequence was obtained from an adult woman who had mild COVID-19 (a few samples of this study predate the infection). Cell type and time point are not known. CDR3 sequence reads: CASSYEREVPEQFF. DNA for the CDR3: TGTGCCAGCAGTTATGAGCGGGAGGTTCCTGAGCAGTTCTTC.